This entry features one T cell receptor (beta chain) sequence. What it binds is not known. The record originates from a study of OX40 agonist ivuxolimab in advanced cancers. Study background: All patients had ivuxolimab intravenously every 2 weeks at 0.01 to 10 mg/kg.

Repertoires were generated with immunoSEQ multiplex PCR, while TCRdb's copy carries only in-frame clones and drops some. The repertoire has fewer than 85,000 clones, roughly 90% of them found once; the top ten carry 8.5% to 10%. Sampling of blood occurred at baseline, cycle 4 day 1, and cycle 7 day 1. Whole-study findings and limits: Those patients achieving a partial response at 0.1-3.0 mg/kg showed among the lowest clonal expansion.

The clonotype was recovered from an adult with an advanced solid tumor such as melanoma, head and neck, liver or kidney cancer. Sequences were derived from CD4+ or CD8+ T cells sorted from blood, sampled in a trial of the OX40 agonist ivuxolimab.

Here the CDR3 DNA reads TGTGCCAGCAGCTTGGATGAAAAACTGTTTTTT. Encoded protein: CASSLDEKLFF. The V gene is TRBV11-2, the J gene TRBJ1-4, with unresolved D. The germline CDR1 and CDR2 sequences are SGHAT and FQNNGV. The V end lost 3 bases, the J end lost 6 bases, and 2 bases lay between the germline ends. The CDR3 totals 11 residues. The whole variable domain, remainder taken from reference TRBV11-2 and TRBJ1-4, is EAGVAQSPRYKIIEKRQSVAFWCNPISGHATLYWYQQILGQGPKLLIQFQNNGVVDDSQLPKDRFSAERLKGVDSTLKIQPAKLEDSAVYLCASSLDEKLFFGSGTQLSVL.